This entry features one T cell receptor beta chain sequence. This specimen comes from a study of shared clonotypes between healthy human individuals. Only in-frame clones appear in the TCRdb table, and some are missing; sequencing was by immunoSEQ multiplex PCR. The sample has about 1.1 million clones; 70% to 85% are singletons. The CDR3 runs to 13 residues. The germline V gene has CDR1 SGHRS and CDR2 YFSETQ. Trimming left V 5 bases short and J 9 bases short, with 15 bases between. The TCR comes from a man younger than 35 in good health. Some clones in this sample may be carry-over from other donors' samples. The chain carries TRBV5-1 and TRBJ1-3; D is unclear. Specimen: memory CD4+ T cells from PBMCs. The subset denotes: CD45RA-negative fraction. The CDR3, as DNA: TGCGCCAGCAGTTTAGGAACCCCGGGCACCATATATTTT. Encoded protein: CASSLGTPGTIYF.